The clone carrying this T cell receptor beta chain was picked up a small number of times. The antigen is unknown. This table comes from immunoSEQ multiplex PCR, and its TCRdb copy is limited to in-frame clones, with some not included. Among around 130,000 clones listed, around nine tenths were seen once. All patients were mismatch repair deficient, assessed by either PCR or immunohistochemistry. TCRs were sequenced from a few patients responding to pembrolizumab. This sample is part of a study of PD-1 blockade in mismatch repair-deficient tumors. Turning to the study itself: Enrolled about 2012-2016, patients had progressing, pretreated mismatch repair-deficient cancers of about a dozen types.

The study, taken as a whole, reports: Tumor-resident clones, often undetectable pretreatment in blood, expanded then contracted after pembrolizumab.

With 8 bases removed from V and 3 bases from J, the gap between germline ends came to 17 bases. The V gene's germline CDR1 is MNHNS and CDR2 SASEGT. The CDR3 spans 14 residues. This chain connects TRBV6-1 to TRBJ2-7; D is unclear. The clonotype was recovered from an adult with mismatch repair-deficient cancer. The sample here was peripheral blood, taken approximately 73 weeks after starting pembrolizumab. The CDR3 region has the DNA TGTGCCAGCGGATTAGAAGGACGGCGCTACGAGCAGTACTTC. This encodes CASGLEGRRYEQYF.